This T cell receptor beta chain was captured in a study of vaccination and CD4 T cells after COVID-19 (dated by TCRdb to the early 2020s). A note on the overall study: Six males and four females were included in the convalescent cohort, with two Hispanic individuals, seven Caucasians, two Asians and one multiracial person represented. In control cultures, a CEFX viral epitope pool was used as positive control, an HIV-1 Nef peptide pool was used as negative control, or no peptide was added. Each participant got two doses of either the Pfizer-BioNTech BNT162b2 vaccine (n=8) or the Moderna mRNA-1273 vaccine (n=2). The cultures were stimulated with overlapping spike peptide pools from SARS-CoV-2 and from the common cold coronaviruses HCoV-NL63, HCoV-OC43 and HCoV-229E. In around nine COVID-19 convalescent patients and several infection-naive healthy vaccine recipients, the spike-specific CD4+ TCR repertoire before mRNA vaccination was compared with the repertoire after mRNA vaccination. In an earlier paper using these donors, memory CD4+ T cell crossreactivity between SARS-CoV-2 and common cold coronavirus spike proteins was assessed at the TCR clonotype level. Post-vaccine blood samples were collected a median of around 2.5 months after the second vaccine dose, ranging from about 12 to 241 days. Post-COVID blood samples from convalescent patients were collected a median of about 110 days after diagnosis, with a range of 35 to 161 days.

Counted from cysteine to phenylalanine, this CDR3 has 14 amino acids. Of all the DNA, just the CDR3 is kept, 42 bases in frame from base 1. The germline V gene sets CDR1 to MNHEY and CDR2 to SVGAGI. Trimming at the junction amounts to 0 bases on V and 2 bases on J, and the germline ends lie 7 bases apart. What the authors observed across the whole study: Relatively few convalescent patients were included in the study, and early timepoints after natural infection were not analyzed. In convalescent patients, a median 86.3% of post-vaccine SARS-CoV-2-reactive clones were detected only after vaccination, and vaccine-specific priming was suggested by this finding. Nearly all vaccine-specific clones in convalescent patients (304 of 307) were mono-reactive for SARS-CoV-2 spike rather than cross-reactive with common cold coronaviruses. An increase in the median number of SARS-CoV-2-reactive clonotypes from approximately 23 after infection to about 39 after vaccination was observed, but the change was not found to be significant.

By share, this clonotype ranks as medium-sized (0.01 to 0.1%). What antigen it recognizes has not been identified. Base qualities are not provided; no much larger clone lies one nucleotide away. The library relied on PCR. TCR sequencing of DNA from cultured CD4+ T cells used the Oncomine TCR Beta short-read assay at the Johns Hopkins FTIC core. The QIAamp micro DNA kit was used to extract genomic DNA from the cultured CD4+ T cells. Oncomine TCR Beta libraries from cultured CD4+ T cells were pooled using unique dual indexes and sequenced on an Illumina iSeq 100. On the authors' methods: Non-productive sequences were filtered out, and CDR3s that did not start with C, did not end with F or W, or were shorter than 7 amino acids were discarded. The MANAFEST web application identified antigen-specific clonotypes by comparing peptide-stimulated wells against reference wells and other culture wells. For a clone to be called positive, the clone needed an FDR below 0.05, an odds ratio above 5, and a productive frequency above 0.1% in at least two of three replicate wells. A clonotype counted as cross-reactive if it showed significant expansion both in the SARS-CoV-2 spike wells and in at least one common cold coronavirus spike condition. Levenshtein distances (stringdist) and unrooted phylogenetic trees (ape) in R version 3.6.1 were used to assess CDR3 homology. TCRdb took the public reads, trimmed them with fastp at Q25, ran MiXCR for clone calling and kept in-frame beta chains. When rows share a CDR3 protein, they turn into one entry using the most common DNA and genes. The V and J calls here are based on TCRdb, not the publication. In this sample the table shows approximately 5,700 distinct CDR3 sequences, 25% to 35% of which occur a single time. The ten most abundant clones make up roughly 20% of the sample.

In light of the paper, this sample's treatment or condition label describes: roughly ten-day PBMC culture with coronavirus spike peptide pools or control peptides (ViraFEST assay). CD4+ T cells from unexposed donors were collected before the COVID-19 pandemic (2011-2018). The ViraFEST assay, used in the study, expanded antigen-specific T cells with peptide pools and then identified the expanded clonotypes through TCR sequencing. Approximately 1.8 million PBMCs per well were cultured in IMDM with about 5% human AB serum and roughly 9.3 IU/ml IL-2, plus 10 ug/ml peptide pools. Half of the culture medium was replaced with fresh IL-2-containing medium on days 3 and 7. After 9 to 10 days of culture, CD4+ T cells were isolated by negative selection using the EasySep CD4+ T cell isolation kit. Unexposed donor CD4+ T cells were tested for reactivity to SARS-CoV-2 S and N and four common cold coronavirus spike pools, as cell number allowed. Ficoll-Paque Plus gradient centrifugation was used to isolate PBMCs from whole blood, and the isolated PBMCs were then either used fresh or cryopreserved at -140C. In general, triplicate wells were set up for every culture condition. The leukapheresis product used for the unexposed donors was purchased from a commercial source.

The sequence is built from TRBV6-5 and TRBJ1-2; the D gene is unclear. Sequencing input: CD4+ T cells from blood, cultured in vitro. This TCR came from a human donor in good health. The sequence in DNA is TGTGCCAGCAGTTACTCCCCCGGGAACTATGGCTACACCTTC. This encodes CASSYSPGNYGYTF.